This section outlines one TCR beta chain sequence together with its context. The repertoire was sequenced with immunoSEQ multiplex PCR; TCRdb's copy has only in-frame clones and lacks some. This table has 230,000 or so clones, 80% to 85% appearing once. This record comes from a study of blood T cell repertoires in COVID-19. Study-wide context: PBMCs, B-cell-depleted T cells, or T cells were the source of the cDNA or gDNA that made up the material.

CDR3 length: 14 amino acids. V shed 5 bases and J 7 bases; nucleotides not matched to a gene: 6. Germline CDR1 and CDR2: GTSNPN and SVGIG (reference sequence). This chain links TRBV30 with TRBJ2-1, with 12 bases identical to TRBD2. This TCR derives from a man aged 25 to 45 with active or convalescent COVID-19. The source material was peripheral blood. The CDR3 DNA follows: TGTGCCTGGGAACTAGCGGGAGGTCCGAATGAGCAGTTCTTC. This gives the protein CAWELAGGPNEQFF.